This TCR beta chain originates from a study of OX40 agonist ivuxolimab in advanced cancers. Study background: Ivuxolimab, which patients received intravenously every 2 weeks, was dosed at 0.01 to 10 mg/kg. Findings and limits, study-wide: There were, on average, more expanded clones in CD8+ T cells than in CD4+.

Germline V gene lookup returns CDR1 SEHNR and CDR2 FQNEAQ (reference sequence). This CDR3 spans 13 amino acids. Between the trimmed V and J ends, which lost 0 bases and 6 bases, there was a span of 9 bases. Patients with a history of autoimmune disease or on systemic immunosuppression were excluded. For this clone: Its antigen remains unidentified.

The repertoire was sequenced with immunoSEQ multiplex PCR; TCRdb's copy has only in-frame clones and lacks some. The sample records over 65,000 clones, approximately 86% being singletons. The sequencing here drew on CD4+ or CD8+ T cells sorted from blood, taken in a trial of the OX40 agonist ivuxolimab. V is TRBV7-9 and J is TRBJ2-7; the D call may be TRBD1 or TRBD2 (5 bases each). This receptor was identified in an adult with an advanced solid tumor such as melanoma, head and neck, liver or kidney cancer. DNA of the CDR3: TGTGCCAGCAGCTTAGCGGGACGGCCCGAGCAGTACTTC. It encodes CASSLAGRPEQYF.